These T cell receptor beta chains were read from a single sample in a study of blood T cell repertoires in COVID-19. Libraries were prepared by immunoSEQ multiplex PCR; TCRdb keeps only in-frame clonotypes and omits some of them. The data show tens of thousands of clones, 70% to 90% seen once. Material for sequencing was peripheral blood. Receptor source: a woman older than 75 with active or convalescent COVID-19. CDR3s include the opening cysteine and the closing phenylalanine or tryptophan. D genes are given only for firm matches. Expanded clones get a size class; other rows say once, few or many, or leave the size out.

d_gene	v_gene	abundance	j_gene	CDR3aa	CDR3nt
TRBD2	TRBV18	-	TRBJ2-5	CASSPQRGTSGRTVQETQYF	TGTGCCAGCTCACCACAGCGGGGGACTAGCGGGAGAACAGTCCAAGAGACCCAGTACTTC
TRBD2	TRBV5-1	-	TRBJ2-1	CASSPGTSMNEQFF	TGCGCCAGCAGTCCTGGGACTAGCATGAATGAGCAGTTCTTC
-	TRBV7-8	few	TRBJ1-4	CASSLAARGREKLFF	TGTGCCAGCAGCTTAGCAGCCAGGGGTCGGGAAAAACTGTTTTTT
-	TRBV4-1	-	TRBJ1-1	CASSPAGQTEAFF	TGCGCCAGCAGCCCCGCCGGACAGACTGAAGCTTTCTTT
-	TRBV24-1	-	TRBJ2-7	CATSDTGGAYEQYF	TGTGCCACCAGTGATACGGGGGGCGCCTACGAGCAGTACTTC
-	TRBV7-9	-	TRBJ2-2	CASSYVRGMAGELFF	TGTGCCAGCAGTTATGTAAGGGGAATGGCCGGGGAGCTGTTTTTT
-	TRBV2	-	TRBJ2-7	CASSGGLIYEQYF	TGTGCCAGCAGTGGAGGACTCATTTACGAGCAGTACTTC
-	TRBV6-2/TRBV6-3	-	TRBJ2-1	CASGRQRGSEQFF	TGTGCCAGCGGCCGACAACGGGGGAGTGAGCAGTTCTTC
-	TRBV12-5	-	TRBJ2-5	CASGLQGAEETQYF	TGTGCTAGTGGTTTGCAAGGGGCGGAAGAGACCCAGTACTTC
TRBD1	TRBV19	-	TRBJ1-1	CASSIGQGGGANTEAFF	TGTGCCAGTAGTATCGGACAGGGAGGTGGGGCAAACACTGAAGCTTTCTTT
TRBD1	TRBV5-1	-	TRBJ1-3	CASSIGTGDPGNTIYF	TGCGCCAGCTCAATTGGGACAGGGGATCCTGGAAACACCATATATTTT
-	TRBV18	-	TRBJ1-2	CASSPWDNPSYGYTF	TGTGCCAGCTCACCGTGGGACAATCCGAGCTATGGCTACACCTTC
TRBD1	TRBV5-1	-	TRBJ1-2	CASSIQGAPGGYTF	TGCGCCAGCAGCATCCAGGGGGCCCCGGGGGGCTACACCTTC
TRBD2	TRBV7-2	-	TRBJ2-1	CASRPGRANVNEQFF	TGTGCCAGCCGCCCAGGGAGGGCCAATGTCAATGAGCAGTTCTTC
TRBD1	TRBV15	-	TRBJ1-1	CATSRDPDRVNTEAFF	TGTGCCACCAGCAGAGATCCCGACAGGGTAAATACTGAAGCTTTCTTT
-	TRBV10-3	-	TRBJ2-5	CAISGSGTGETQYF	TGTGCCATCAGTGGTAGCGGGACAGGGGAGACCCAGTACTTC
TRBD2	TRBV6-1	-	TRBJ2-7	CASSYPSSGEQYF	TGTGCCAGCAGCTACCCATCTAGCGGCGAGCAGTACTTC
-	TRBV5-5	-	TRBJ1-1	CASSLSRGGTEAFF	TGTGCCAGCAGCTTGAGTCGGGGGGGCACTGAAGCTTTCTTT
TRBD1	TRBV7-9	-	TRBJ2-7	CAEEDRESYEQYF	TGTGCCGAAGAAGACAGGGAATCCTACGAGCAGTACTTC
-	TRBV21-1	few	TRBJ1-1	CASSGQGQKLASGTEAFF	TGTGCCAGCAGCGGACAGGGACAGAAATTAGCCTCGGGCACTGAAGCTTTCTTT
-	TRBV18	-	TRBJ1-3	CASSPGDRYSGNTIYF	TGTGCCAGCTCACCCGGAGACCGATACTCTGGAAACACCATATATTTT
TRBD2	TRBV11-3	-	TRBJ2-7	CASSLERGRQTYEQYF	TGTGCCAGCAGCTTAGAGCGGGGGAGGCAAACCTACGAGCAGTACTTC
TRBD1	TRBV7-2	once	TRBJ1-6	CASSPRMTGRGSPLHF	TGTGCCAGCAGCCCCCGGATGACAGGGAGAGGGTCACCCCTCCACTTT
-	TRBV6-4	-	TRBJ2-1	CASSILAGAYNEQFF	TGTGCCAGCAGTATACTAGCCGGGGCCTACAATGAGCAGTTCTTC
-	TRBV7-9	-	TRBJ2-3	CASSKSIITGITSTDTQYF	TGTGCCAGCAGCAAGAGTATAATAACAGGGATTACTAGCACAGATACGCAGTATTTT
TRBD2	TRBV4-1	once	TRBJ2-1	CASSQPGRGEQFF	TGCGCCAGCAGCCAACCCGGGAGGGGAGAGCAGTTCTTC
TRBD1	TRBV24-1	-	TRBJ1-1	CATSETGGRTEAFF	TGTGCCACCAGTGAGACAGGGGGCCGGACTGAAGCTTTCTTT
TRBD1	TRBV3-1/TRBV3-2	-	TRBJ2-5	CASIGAGGETQYF	TGTGCCAGCATCGGGGCAGGGGGTGAGACCCAGTACTTC
TRBD1	TRBV9	-	TRBJ1-1	CASSPRQGSNTEAFF	TGTGCCAGCAGCCCCCGACAGGGTTCGAACACTGAAGCTTTCTTT
-	TRBV29-1	-	TRBJ1-1	CSVDRGLVTEAFF	TGCAGCGTTGACAGGGGCTTGGTCACTGAAGCTTTCTTT
-	TRBV11-3	-	TRBJ1-2	CASSPDSYYGYTF	TGTGCCAGCAGCCCGGACAGCTACTATGGCTACACCTTC
TRBD2	TRBV5-6	-	TRBJ2-7	CASSPGLAGVPEQYF	TGTGCCAGCAGCCCGGGACTAGCGGGAGTCCCCGAGCAGTACTTC
-	TRBV5-1	-	TRBJ2-7	CASSSTGVSSYEQYF	TGCGCCAGCAGCTCCACGGGGGTATCTTCCTACGAGCAGTACTTC
TRBD1	TRBV6-5	-	TRBJ2-4	CASRANRGLIQYF	TGTGCCAGCAGGGCAAACAGGGGGCTAATTCAGTACTTC
-	TRBV5-1	-	TRBJ1-2	CASSSSDPGGYTF	TGCGCCAGCAGCTCGTCGGATCCGGGGGGCTACACCTTC
-	TRBV13	-	TRBJ2-7	CASSLEPELYEQYF	TGTGCCAGCAGCTTAGAACCTGAACTCTACGAGCAGTACTTC
TRBD2	TRBV2	-	TRBJ2-1	CASTREGRAPGEQFF	TGTGCCAGCACCCGAGAGGGGAGGGCCCCGGGAGAGCAGTTCTTC
-	TRBV7-2	-	TRBJ1-5	CASSPKDRFNQPQHF	TGTGCCAGCAGCCCGAAAGACAGGTTCAATCAGCCCCAGCATTTT
-	TRBV19	few	TRBJ1-2	CASSIGWAVVYGYTF	TGTGCCAGTAGTATAGGTTGGGCTGTCGTCTATGGCTACACCTTC
-	TRBV19	-	TRBJ2-1	CASKLAGFQNEQFF	TGTGCCAGTAAGTTGGCGGGATTTCAAAATGAGCAGTTCTTC
-	TRBV18	-	TRBJ1-5	CASSPSPGSNQPQHF	TGTGCCAGCTCACCAAGTCCGGGAAGCAATCAGCCCCAGCATTTT
-	TRBV5-4	-	TRBJ2-7	CASSYGQPYEQYF	TGTGCCAGCAGCTATGGACAGCCCTACGAGCAGTACTTC
TRBD2	TRBV19	-	TRBJ2-1	CASRTVGARQAGAHNEQFF	TGTGCCAGTAGGACCGTCGGTGCGCGTCAAGCGGGAGCACACAATGAGCAGTTCTTC
-	TRBV19	once	TRBJ1-5	CASSITGVINQPQHF	TGTGCCAGTAGTATAACGGGTGTTATCAATCAGCCCCAGCATTTT
-	TRBV5-1	-	TRBJ1-6	CASSSYPQAESSYNSPLHF	TGCGCCAGCAGCTCGTACCCGCAGGCCGAAAGCTCCTATAATTCACCCCTCCACTTT